Reported below is one T cell receptor (beta chain). The PCR was carried out with 60 Vbeta primers and 13 Jbeta primers. In the source study's methods: Approximately 11 million of tens of millions of unique TCR beta chains were shared, per a later count. Clones were read by immunoSEQ multiplex PCR, and TCRdb kept only the in-frame ones, dropping some. V, J and clone size were drawn from that table, and D and trimming were deduced from the DNA. The table shows about 200,000 clones, with around 88% occurring only once. The length of the CDR3 is 13 residues. V lost 0 bases, J lost 1 base, and 4 bases lay in between. Looked up from germline, CDR1 is SGHRS and CDR2 is YFSETQ. These donors counted as nominally healthy when sampled, but unrecorded immune exposures were likely. This entry comes from a study of cytomegalovirus exposure and HLA in healthy donors. Study at large: An early release of data contained 75 million to 90 million unique TCRs, which came from HLA-typed donors.

Sequencing was done on a sample of PBMCs. The chain is built from TRBV5-1 and TRBJ1-1; D gene unclear. The clonotype was recovered from a woman aged 25 to 39 in good health and CMV-seronegative. CDR3 residues: CASSLGGNTEAFF. The CDR3 region has the DNA TGCGCCAGCAGCTTGGGCGGGAACACTGAAGCTTTCTTT.